This TCR beta chain came from a study of blood T cell repertoires in COVID-19. CDR1 and CDR2 (germline): MDHEN, SYDVKM. With 7 bases removed from V and 2 bases from J, the gap between germline ends came to 11 bases. This CDR3 region has 13 residues. The authors' processing: Amplification with reference gene primers provided the estimates of nucleated cell counts. The repertoire was sequenced with immunoSEQ multiplex PCR; TCRdb's copy has only in-frame clones and lacks some. The DNA was the basis for D and trimming; V, J and clone size are from that table. This table has some 120,000 clones, 85% to 90% appearing once.

J is TRBJ1-2 and V is TRBV28; D may be TRBD1 (5 bases). Sequenced: peripheral blood. The source is a man in his 70s with active or convalescent COVID-19. CDR3 in DNA: TGTGCCAGCATCCCGACAGCAAACTATGGCTACACCTTC. Translated, it gives CASIPTANYGYTF.